These 2 T cell receptor beta chains came from one sample sequenced in a study of breast tumors, draining lymph nodes, adjacent tissues. TCRdb redid the calling of the multiplex PCR reads with MiXCR, one entry per CDR3 protein. The data show roughly 220,000 distinct CDR3 sequences, less than 45% seen once. Breast cancer patients provided tissue from their axillary draining lymph nodes. Sequenced sample: axillary lymph node tissue. The source is a female donor with breast cancer. Some clones in this sample may be carry-over from other donors' samples.

This clonotype has at least ten counts. This sequence joins TRBV20-1 and TRBJ2-2; D not resolved. The CDR3 is made up of 13 amino acids. V shed 6 bases and J shed 4 bases, with 12 bases lying between them. Germline V gene data show CDR1 as DFQATT and CDR2 as SNEGSKA (reference sequence). The CDR3 is CSASEVGTGELFF. The CDR3 DNA reads as TGCAGTGCCTCGGAAGTGGGCACCGGGGAGCTGTTTTTT.

In this sample, this clonotype turned up many times. In nucleotides, the CDR3 is TGCGCCAGCAGCTTGGCAGGGGTTAATTCACCCCTCCACTTT. Encoded protein: CASSLAGVNSPLHF. The rearrangement uses TRBV5-1 and TRBJ1-6; possibly TRBD1 for D (6 bases). This CDR3 has 14 residues. The V and J ends lost 0 bases and 6 bases respectively, with 7 bases between them. Germline CDR1 and CDR2: SGHRS and YFSETQ.